This is a list of T cell receptor beta chains from one sample in a study of blood T cell repertoires in COVID-19. Some clones are missing from TCRdb's copy, which holds only in-frame ones; the method was immunoSEQ multiplex PCR. The sample yields approximately 250,000 clones, around 90% seen once. Sequencing was carried out using peripheral blood. Every receptor here comes from an older woman with COVID-19, enrolled during active disease. Both conserved end residues are part of each CDR3. D genes are given only for firm matches. Clone sizes are given selectively: once, few, many, or a class where the clone is expanded.

D: TRBD2
size: .
J: TRBJ2-1
V: TRBV19
DNA: TGTGCCAGTAGTACCGCCGGGACTAGCGGAAATGAGCAGTTCTTC
CDR3: CASSTAGTSGNEQFF

D: .
size: .
J: TRBJ1-5
V: TRBV18
DNA: TGTGCCAGCTCTGATCAGGGGAGCAATCAGCCCCAGCATTTT
CDR3: CASSDQGSNQPQHF

D: TRBD2
size: .
J: TRBJ2-1
V: TRBV4-3
DNA: TGCGCCAGCAGCCGTACTAGCGGACAATACAATGAGCAGTTCTTC
CDR3: CASSRTSGQYNEQFF

D: TRBD2
size: .
J: TRBJ2-1
V: TRBV27
DNA: TGTGCCAGTGGGCGGGGGGTAGGTTTGAATGAGCAGTTCTTC
CDR3: CASGRGVGLNEQFF

D: TRBD1
size: .
J: TRBJ1-5
V: TRBV6-5
DNA: TGTGCCAGCAGTTACTCGGGACAGGGAGGACAGCCCCAGCATTTT
CDR3: CASSYSGQGGQPQHF

D: .
size: few
J: TRBJ1-5
V: TRBV7-8
DNA: TGTGCCAGCACCCCCGGAAGGGGGACCGGGAGGAATCAGCCCCAGCATTTT
CDR3: CASTPGRGTGRNQPQHF

D: TRBD1
size: .
J: TRBJ2-7
V: TRBV19
DNA: TGTGCCAGTAGCCAATCGGACAGGGGGGCCCCATACTACGAGCAGTACTTC
CDR3: CASSQSDRGAPYYEQYF

D: TRBD1
size: .
J: TRBJ1-2
V: TRBV28
DNA: TGTGCCAGCACTACCGGGACAGCTAACTATGGCTACACCTTC
CDR3: CASTTGTANYGYTF

D: .
size: .
J: TRBJ2-1
V: TRBV27
DNA: TGTGCCAGCAGACTACTAGCCGATGAGCAGTTCTTC
CDR3: CASRLLADEQFF

D: .
size: .
J: TRBJ1-1
V: TRBV15
DNA: TGTGCCACCAGCAGAGGGTTCGGGAAGATGAGTACTGAAGCTTTCTTT
CDR3: CATSRGFGKMSTEAFF

D: .
size: .
J: TRBJ1-2
V: TRBV6-2/TRBV6-3
DNA: TGTGCCAGCAGTCCCGCAGATTATGGCTACACCTTC
CDR3: CASSPADYGYTF

D: .
size: .
J: TRBJ2-1
V: TRBV5-5
DNA: TGTGCCAGCAGCTTTGAAGGGGTATCCTACAATGAGCAGTTCTTC
CDR3: CASSFEGVSYNEQFF

D: TRBD2
size: .
J: TRBJ2-1
V: TRBV4-2
DNA: TGTGCCAGCAGCCAAGGGACTAGCGGGACTGGCGGATACAATGAGCAGTTCTTC
CDR3: CASSQGTSGTGGYNEQFF

D: TRBD1
size: .
J: TRBJ2-2
V: TRBV6-1
DNA: TGTGCCAGCAGTGACCGGGACAGAAACACCGGGGAGCTGTTTTTT
CDR3: CASSDRDRNTGELFF

D: TRBD1
size: .
J: TRBJ2-7
V: TRBV4-1
DNA: TGCGCCAGCAGCCAAGAACCCCTTTCGACAGGGTTGTACGAGCAGTACTTC
CDR3: CASSQEPLSTGLYEQYF

D: .
size: once
J: TRBJ2-1
V: TRBV19
DNA: TGTGCCAGTAGTACCTCTCGAGGGAGGGGGAGGAATGAGCAGTTCTTC
CDR3: CASSTSRGRGRNEQFF

D: TRBD2
size: .
J: TRBJ2-1
V: TRBV18
DNA: TGTGCCAGCTCCCCCCTAGTCCTAGCGGGAGCAAGTTACAATGAGCAGTTCTTC
CDR3: CASSPLVLAGASYNEQFF

D: TRBD1
size: .
J: TRBJ1-2
V: TRBV5-1
DNA: TGCGCCAGCAGCTTGACCGAGCTGGGACAGGGGGCGGGAGGCTACACCTTC
CDR3: CASSLTELGQGAGGYTF

D: .
size: .
J: TRBJ1-4
V: TRBV6-4
DNA: TGTGCCACCACGATGGGGGGGCTCGATGAAAAACTGTTTTTT
CDR3: CATTMGGLDEKLFF

D: .
size: .
J: TRBJ1-2
V: TRBV18
DNA: TGTGCCAGCTCACTTCGGGACTACGGCTACACCTTC
CDR3: CASSLRDYGYTF

D: TRBD2
size: .
J: TRBJ2-1
V: TRBV11-3
DNA: TGTGCCAGCAGCTTAGGCCCCTATGCTAGCGGGAGGGCCAACAATGAGCAGTTCTTC
CDR3: CASSLGPYASGRANNEQFF

D: TRBD1
size: .
J: TRBJ1-3
V: TRBV28
DNA: TGTGCCAGCAGCTCGGGATCCCCCGGGACAGGGGGTTATTGGGGAAACACCATATATTTT
CDR3: CASSSGSPGTGGYWGNTIYF

D: .
size: .
J: TRBJ2-7
V: TRBV29-1
DNA: TGCAGCGCGCGCACGGACAGATTCGAGCAGTACTTC
CDR3: CSARTDRFEQYF

D: TRBD1
size: .
J: TRBJ1-3
V: TRBV15
DNA: TGTGCCACCAGCAGGACAGGGATGGGAAACACCATATATTTT
CDR3: CATSRTGMGNTIYF

D: TRBD1
size: .
J: TRBJ2-7
V: TRBV15
DNA: TGTGCCACCAGCAGAAACAGGGGGCTTCCCTACGAGCAGTACTTC
CDR3: CATSRNRGLPYEQYF

D: .
size: once
J: TRBJ1-1
V: TRBV7-8
DNA: TGTGCCAGCAGCTTAGCAGCGGGGGGAGCTTTCTTT
CDR3: CASSLAAGGAFF

D: TRBD2
size: .
J: TRBJ2-1
V: TRBV19
DNA: TGTGCCAGTAGTATAGTTTCAGCGGGGACTTACAATGAGCAGTTCTTC
CDR3: CASSIVSAGTYNEQFF

D: TRBD1
size: few
J: TRBJ1-4
V: TRBV3-1/TRBV3-2
DNA: TGTGCCAGCAGCCACGGGGACAGTAGCGGAAAACTGTTTTTT
CDR3: CASSHGDSSGKLFF

D: TRBD2
size: .
J: TRBJ2-1
V: TRBV5-6
DNA: TGTGCCAGCAGCTTGGGAGCGGGAGCGAGCTACAATGAGCAGTTCTTC
CDR3: CASSLGAGASYNEQFF

D: .
size: few
J: TRBJ1-2
V: TRBV6-1
DNA: TGTGCCAGCAGTGAGGGCCACCCAGGTGAGCTCTATGGCTACACCTTC
CDR3: CASSEGHPGELYGYTF

D: TRBD1
size: .
J: TRBJ2-3
V: TRBV7-9
DNA: TGTGCCAGCAGCTTATGGACAGGGCCAGATACGCAGTATTTT
CDR3: CASSLWTGPDTQYF

D: TRBD2
size: .
J: TRBJ2-1
V: TRBV28
DNA: TGTGCCAGCTCCCCGACTAGCGGGAGAGGAAATGAGCAGTTCTTC
CDR3: CASSPTSGRGNEQFF

D: TRBD1
size: .
J: TRBJ1-3
V: TRBV5-8
DNA: TGTGCCAGCAGCGGGACAGGAAATGGAAACACCATATATTTT
CDR3: CASSGTGNGNTIYF

D: TRBD2
size: .
J: TRBJ2-1
V: TRBV30
DNA: TGTGCCTGGATTGGGACTAGCGACTACAATGAGCAGTTCTTC
CDR3: CAWIGTSDYNEQFF

D: .
size: .
J: TRBJ1-5
V: TRBV5-1
DNA: TGCGCCAGCAGCTTGGAGGGGAGCAATCAGCCCCAGCATTTT
CDR3: CASSLEGSNQPQHF

D: TRBD1
size: .
J: TRBJ1-6
V: TRBV7-2
DNA: TGTGCCAGCAGCCCCTCGACAGGGAATACTAATTCACCCCTCCACTTT
CDR3: CASSPSTGNTNSPLHF

D: TRBD2
size: few
J: TRBJ2-1
V: TRBV24-1
DNA: TGTGCCACCAGTGAAAATAGACTAGCGGTTCGGGATGAGCAGTTCTTC
CDR3: CATSENRLAVRDEQFF

D: .
size: .
J: TRBJ2-2
V: TRBV7-9
DNA: TGTGCCAGCAGCTTAGTGTGGAGTGGAGGGCAGAACACCGGGGAGCTGTTTTTT
CDR3: CASSLVWSGGQNTGELFF

D: TRBD1
size: .
J: TRBJ1-6
V: TRBV11-2
DNA: TGTGCCAGCAGCCCGGGACAGGGAAGGAATTCACCCCTCCACTTT
CDR3: CASSPGQGRNSPLHF

D: .
size: .
J: TRBJ1-5
V: TRBV5-6
DNA: TGTGCCAGCAGTCGGGTGGGTTTAAGCAATCAGCCCCAGCATTTT
CDR3: CASSRVGLSNQPQHF

D: .
size: .
J: TRBJ1-4
V: TRBV18
DNA: TGTGCCAGCTCACCAGTGAGCGCATACGAAAAACTGTTTTTT
CDR3: CASSPVSAYEKLFF

D: TRBD1
size: .
J: TRBJ2-7
V: TRBV6-2/TRBV6-3
DNA: TGTGCCAGCAGTAGACAGGGATACTACGAGCAGTACTTC
CDR3: CASSRQGYYEQYF

D: TRBD1
size: .
J: TRBJ2-1
V: TRBV4-2
DNA: TGTGCCAGCAGCCAAGGGGGACAGGGGGCTTGGGGTGAGCAGTTCTTC
CDR3: CASSQGGQGAWGEQFF

D: TRBD2
size: .
J: TRBJ2-4
V: TRBV28
DNA: TGTGCCAGCAGTACCGGGGGGACTACGAGAAACATTCAGTACTTC
CDR3: CASSTGGTTRNIQYF

D: TRBD1
size: few
J: TRBJ2-7
V: TRBV11-2
DNA: TGTGCCAGCAGCTCCGACAGGGACGAGCAGTACTTC
CDR3: CASSSDRDEQYF

D: TRBD2
size: .
J: TRBJ2-1
V: TRBV11-2
DNA: TGTGCCGTCAGGACTAGCGGTTACAATGAGCAGTTCTTC
CDR3: CAVRTSGYNEQFF

D: .
size: .
J: TRBJ1-3
V: TRBV27
DNA: TGTGCCAGCAGTTTTTCTTTCGACACGGGAAACACCATATATTTT
CDR3: CASSFSFDTGNTIYF

D: .
size: .
J: TRBJ1-1
V: TRBV6-6
DNA: TGTGCCAGCAGCATAACCACAGAAAACACTGAAGCTTTCTTT
CDR3: CASSITTENTEAFF

D: TRBD2
size: .
J: TRBJ2-2
V: TRBV4-3
DNA: TGCGCCAGCAGCCACGGTCGCGGGAGGGCTGCCGGGGAGCTGTTTTTT
CDR3: CASSHGRGRAAGELFF

D: .
size: .
J: TRBJ2-3
V: TRBV30
DNA: TGTGCCTGGGCAACAGGGCCAGATACGCAGTATTTT
CDR3: CAWATGPDTQYF

D: .
size: .
J: TRBJ2-4
V: TRBV4-1
DNA: TGCGCCAGCAGCCAGGACTATCGGGGCTCGATCATTCAGTACTTC
CDR3: CASSQDYRGSIIQYF

D: .
size: .
J: TRBJ2-7
V: TRBV7-9
DNA: TGTGCCAGCAGCTCAGGGGCCCCCTACGAGCAGTACTTC
CDR3: CASSSGAPYEQYF

D: .
size: .
J: TRBJ1-1
V: TRBV28
DNA: TGTGCCAGCAGTCCAAGGACAGAGAACACTGAAGCTTTCTTT
CDR3: CASSPRTENTEAFF

D: .
size: .
J: TRBJ1-2
V: TRBV6-5
DNA: TGTGCCAGCAGCTCGAGATATGGCTACACCTTC
CDR3: CASSSRYGYTF

D: .
size: .
J: TRBJ2-1
V: TRBV5-1
DNA: TGCGCCAGCAGCTTGGAGGTGTATAGGGGGAATGAGCAGTTCTTC
CDR3: CASSLEVYRGNEQFF